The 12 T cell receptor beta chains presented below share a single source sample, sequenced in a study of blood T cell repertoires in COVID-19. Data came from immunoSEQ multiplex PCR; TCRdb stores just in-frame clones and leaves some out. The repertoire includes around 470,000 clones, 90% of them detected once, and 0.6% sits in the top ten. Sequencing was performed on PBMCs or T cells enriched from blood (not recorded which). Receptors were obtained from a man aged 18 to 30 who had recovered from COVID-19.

The CDR3 nucleotides read TGTGCCAGCAACGACAGGGGTAATGACTATGGCTACACCTTC. Translating gives CASNDRGNDYGYTF. The V gene is TRBV7-8, the J gene TRBJ1-2; the match to TRBD1 covers 8 bases. After removal of 7 bases from V and 3 bases from J, the junction contained 7 bases not matched to a gene. The CDR3 is 14 residues long. Looked up from germline, CDR1 is SGHVS and CDR2 is FQNEAQ.

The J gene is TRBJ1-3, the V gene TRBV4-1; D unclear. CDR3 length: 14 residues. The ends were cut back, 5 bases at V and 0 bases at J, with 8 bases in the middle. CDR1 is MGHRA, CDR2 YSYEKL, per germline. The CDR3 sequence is CASSALSSGNTIYF. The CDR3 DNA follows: TGCGCCAGCAGCGCACTGAGCTCTGGAAACACCATATATTTT.

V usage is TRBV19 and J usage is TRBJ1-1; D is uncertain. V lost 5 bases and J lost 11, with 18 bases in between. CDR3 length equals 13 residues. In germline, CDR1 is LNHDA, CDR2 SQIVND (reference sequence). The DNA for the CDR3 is TGTGCCAGTAGTCCATCGCGTGAGGGCAAGGCTTTCTTT. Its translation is CASSPSREGKAFF. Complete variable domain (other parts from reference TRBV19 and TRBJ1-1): DGGITQSPKYLFRKEGQNVTLSCEQNLNHDAMYWYRQDPGQGLRLIYYSQIVNDFQKGDIAEGYSVSREKKESFPLTVTSAQKNPTAFYLCASSPSREGKAFFGQGTRLTVV.

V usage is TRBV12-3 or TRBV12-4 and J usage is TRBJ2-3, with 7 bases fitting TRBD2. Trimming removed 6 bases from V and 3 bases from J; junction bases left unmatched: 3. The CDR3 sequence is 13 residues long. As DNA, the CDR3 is TGTGCCAGCAGGCTAGCGGTAACAGATACGCAGTATTTT. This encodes CASRLAVTDTQYF.

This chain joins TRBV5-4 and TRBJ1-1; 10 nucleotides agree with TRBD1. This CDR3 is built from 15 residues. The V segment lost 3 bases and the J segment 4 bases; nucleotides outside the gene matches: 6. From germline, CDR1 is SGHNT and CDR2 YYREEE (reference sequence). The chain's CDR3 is CASSSATGGSTEAFF. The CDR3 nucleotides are TGTGCCAGCAGCTCAGCGACAGGGGGCAGCACTGAAGCTTTCTTT.

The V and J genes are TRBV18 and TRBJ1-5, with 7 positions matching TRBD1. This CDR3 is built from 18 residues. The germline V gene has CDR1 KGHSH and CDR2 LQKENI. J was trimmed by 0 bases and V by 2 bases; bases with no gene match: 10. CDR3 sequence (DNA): TGTGCCAGCTCACCAAGGATAAAGGGGGCGATTAGCAATCAGCCCCAGCATTTT. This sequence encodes CASSPRIKGAISNQPQHF.

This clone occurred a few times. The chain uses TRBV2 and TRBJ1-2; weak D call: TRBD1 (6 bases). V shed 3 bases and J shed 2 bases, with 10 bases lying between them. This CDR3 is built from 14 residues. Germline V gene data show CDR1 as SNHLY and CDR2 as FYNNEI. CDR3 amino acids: CASSEGTLNYGYTF. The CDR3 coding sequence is TGTGCCAGCAGTGAGGGGACACTCAACTATGGCTACACCTTC.

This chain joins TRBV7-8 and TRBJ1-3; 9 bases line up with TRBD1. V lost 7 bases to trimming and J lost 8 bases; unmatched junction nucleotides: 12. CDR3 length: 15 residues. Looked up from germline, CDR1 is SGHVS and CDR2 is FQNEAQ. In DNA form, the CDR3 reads TGTGCCAGCAAAGGCCCGGGACAGGGACGGGACACCATATATTTT. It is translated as CASKGPGQGRDTIYF.

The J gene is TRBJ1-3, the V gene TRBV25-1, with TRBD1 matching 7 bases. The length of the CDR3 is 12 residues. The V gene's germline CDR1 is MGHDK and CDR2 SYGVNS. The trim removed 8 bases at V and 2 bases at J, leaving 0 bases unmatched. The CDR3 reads CASGTAGNTIYF. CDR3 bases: TGTGCCAGCGGGACAGCTGGAAACACCATATATTTT. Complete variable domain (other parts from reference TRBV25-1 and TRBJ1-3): EADIYQTPRYLVIGTGKKITLECSQTMGHDKMYWYQQDPGMELHLIHYSYGVNSTEKGDLSSESTVSRIRTEHFPLTLESARPSHTSQYLCASGTAGNTIYFGEGSWLTVV.

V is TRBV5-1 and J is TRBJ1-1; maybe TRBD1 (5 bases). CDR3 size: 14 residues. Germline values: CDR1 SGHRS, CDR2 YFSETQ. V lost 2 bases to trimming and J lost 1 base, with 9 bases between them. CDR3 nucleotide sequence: TGCGCCAGCAGCTTTGGAGGGGAGAACACTGAAGCTTTCTTT. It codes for CASSFGGENTEAFF.

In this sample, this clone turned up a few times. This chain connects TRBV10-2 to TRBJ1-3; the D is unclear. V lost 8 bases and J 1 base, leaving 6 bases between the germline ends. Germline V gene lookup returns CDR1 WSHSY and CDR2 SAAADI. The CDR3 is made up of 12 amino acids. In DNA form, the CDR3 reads TGCGCCAGCGGAGGATCTGGAAACACCATATATTTT. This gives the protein CASGGSGNTIYF.

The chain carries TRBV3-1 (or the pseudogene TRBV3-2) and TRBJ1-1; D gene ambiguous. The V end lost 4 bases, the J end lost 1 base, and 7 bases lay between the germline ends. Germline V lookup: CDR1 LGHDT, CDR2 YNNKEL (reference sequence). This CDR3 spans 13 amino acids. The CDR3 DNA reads TGTGCCAGCAGCCCGGGGTCGAACACTGAAGCTTTCTTT. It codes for CASSPGSNTEAFF.